What follows describes a single TCR beta chain. Its antigen is as yet unknown. These data come from a study of T cells after posttransplantation cyclophosphamide. Points from the study as a whole: TRB overlap between skin or GI tissue T cells and blood was limited.

This related bone marrow graft donor gave peripheral blood on the day of marrow donation. Measured with immunoSEQ multiplex PCR; TCRdb has only the in-frame clones, and not every one. The table records some 49,000 clones, roughly 92% of them present only once. This clonotype was obtained from a woman aged 45 to 65 in good health and a related stem cell transplant donor. Material: PBMCs.

In DNA form, the CDR3 reads TGTGCCAGCAGTCCCGCGGGTGTTATACACGAGCAGTACTTC. This encodes CASSPAGVIHEQYF. The chain is built from TRBV28 and TRBJ2-7, with a possible D match to TRBD2 (5 bases). The germline CDR1 and CDR2 sequences are MDHEN and SYDVKM. Trimming removed 5 bases from V and 5 bases from J, with 16 bases in between. CDR3 size: 14 residues.